This TCR beta chain was captured in a study of blood T cells in healthy people across ages. Overall study results and limits: The unknown donor CMV status may have confounded expanded clonotype changes. Naive T cell percentage showed a strong correlation with the diversity of TCR beta. Across the age range, TCR beta diversity per million T cells fell in a roughly linear way.

The germline V gene encodes CDR1 SGHAT and CDR2 FQNNGV. The CDR3 sequence is 14 residues long. On this clonotype itself: Its antigen is still unknown.

It was with a sample-barcoded 5' primer and a J-beta primer mix that a second PCR of roughly 7 to 11 cycles was run. A template-switch adaptor that had 12 random nucleotides put a tag on each cDNA molecule. TCRdb recomputed calls from the 5' RACE reads with MiXCR, one row per CDR3 protein. The sample holds approximately 1.5 million distinct CDR3 sequences; about 35% are singletons and the top ten take 10% to 12%. The V gene is TRBV11-2, the J gene TRBJ2-5; D is uncertain. The end of the DNA fits TRBJ2-7 better, so the J call may be wrong. Sequencing used blood. The TCR sequence derives from a woman aged 25 to 39 in good health. CDR3 coding DNA: TGTGCCAGCAGCCAAGGGCTAACTCAATACGAGCAGTACTTC. Translation gives CASSQGLTQYEQYF.